This is a list of T cell receptor beta chains from one sample in a study of control samples from healthy donors and cancer patients. Clones were sequenced by immunoSEQ multiplex PCR, and TCRdb holds only the in-frame ones, with some missing. The sample holds 85,000 to 90,000 clones, around 86% seen once. The sequenced sample was blood. The receptors were sampled from a young man in good health. The CDR3 runs from the conserved cysteine through the conserved F or W. D genes are given only for firm matches. Clone size, where shown, is once, few, many, or a class for clones that have expanded.

D,J,size,V,DNA,CDR3
TRBD1,TRBJ2-7,.,TRBV5-5,TGTGCCAGCAGCTTTCCTACGGGGACAGGGAAGACCGCCTACGAGCAGTACTTC,CASSFPTGTGKTAYEQYF
.,TRBJ1-4,.,TRBV21-1,TGTGCCAGCAGCAATCCGGACGTTGCAACTAATGAAAAACTGTTTTTT,CASSNPDVATNEKLFF
.,TRBJ1-5,.,TRBV12-3/TRBV12-4,TGTGCCAGCAGTATCAGGCCCTATCAGCCCCAGCATTTT,CASSIRPYQPQHF
.,TRBJ2-1,.,TRBV4-1,TGCGCCAGCAGCCAAGATATAGGTGGAGGCTACAATGAGCAGTTCTTC,CASSQDIGGGYNEQFF
.,TRBJ1-2,.,TRBV12-3/TRBV12-4,TGTGCCAGCAGTTTAGTGGATTCTGGCTACACCTTC,CASSLVDSGYTF
.,TRBJ2-6,.,TRBV7-9,TGTGCCAGCAGCTTGAGCTCTGGGGCCAACGTCCTGACTTTC,CASSLSSGANVLTF
.,TRBJ1-2,few,TRBV18,TGTGCCAGCTCTAGTGAACGTGGCTACACCTTC,CASSSERGYTF
.,TRBJ1-4,.,TRBV10-3,TGTGCCATCAGTGCGGAGACAGGTATAAATGAAAAACTGTTTTTT,CAISAETGINEKLFF
.,TRBJ1-6,.,TRBV28,TGTGCCAGCAGTTTAGCAGGAAATAATTCACCCCTCCACTTT,CASSLAGNNSPLHF
.,TRBJ2-7,.,TRBV5-6,TGTGCCAGCAGCTTAGGGGAGAAAACCTACGAGCAGTACTTC,CASSLGEKTYEQYF
.,TRBJ1-2,.,TRBV12-3/TRBV12-4,TGTGCCAGCAGTTTACAGGGCGGGCTCGGCTACACCTTC,CASSLQGGLGYTF
.,TRBJ2-1,.,TRBV7-2,TGTGCCAGCAGCTTAGAGAGGAGCGCACAGCAGTTCTTC,CASSLERSAQQFF
.,TRBJ1-2,.,TRBV9,TGTGCCAGCAGGCAGGGATATGGCTACACCTTC,CASRQGYGYTF
TRBD1,TRBJ1-4,.,TRBV6-5,TGTGCCAGCAGTTACTCTCGGACAGGGGTCGAAAAACTGTTTTTT,CASSYSRTGVEKLFF
TRBD1,TRBJ1-2,.,TRBV5-1,TGCGCCAGCACTGAGGACAGGGCTAACTATGGCTACACCTTC,CASTEDRANYGYTF
TRBD2,TRBJ2-7,.,TRBV10-3,TGTGCCATCAGCGACGGACTAGCGGGAGGGGCCTTGGAGCAGTACTTC,CAISDGLAGGALEQYF
.,TRBJ1-2,.,TRBV24-1,TGTGCCACCAGTGAGGGAGAAGAGTATGGCTACACCTTC,CATSEGEEYGYTF
.,TRBJ1-5,.,TRBV14,TGTGCCAGCAGCCGCTGGGGGAACAATCAGCCCCAGCATTTT,CASSRWGNNQPQHF
TRBD2,TRBJ2-7,.,TRBV12-5,TGTGCTAGTGGTTTGGTTACGGGGGGAAGATCCTACGAGCAGTACTTC,CASGLVTGGRSYEQYF
.,TRBJ2-1,.,TRBV7-9,TGTGCCAGCAGCCCACGAGGGGGGGGCTACAATGAGCAGTTCTTC,CASSPRGGGYNEQFF
.,TRBJ2-3,.,TRBV24-1,TGTGCCACCAGTGATTTGGGCACAGATACGCAGTATTTT,CATSDLGTDTQYF
.,TRBJ1-1,once,TRBV9,TGTGCCAGCAGCGTAACAGGGACGAACACTGAAGCTTTCTTT,CASSVTGTNTEAFF
TRBD1,TRBJ1-1,.,TRBV4-1,TGCGCCAGCAGCCAAGCTTGGCAGGGGGCCTTGGACACTGAAGCTTTCTTT,CASSQAWQGALDTEAFF